The 22 T cell receptor beta chains listed next were all sequenced from one sample in a study of identical twins. In TCRdb, the 5' RACE reads were re-called with MiXCR into one record per CDR3 protein. The profile shows about 720,000 distinct CDR3 sequences, over 8.5% of them singletons. This same sample was also taken into another study, of yellow fever vaccine responses in identical twins.

The sequenced sample was PBMCs. The receptors were sampled from a woman aged 18-29 years in good health.

This clonotype was counted ten times or more. This chain links TRBV11-2 with TRBJ2-5, with D perhaps given as TRBD1 or TRBD2 (5 bases each). The germline V gene encodes CDR1 SGHAT and CDR2 FQNNGV. This CDR3 has 15 residues. The ends were cut back, 0 bases at V and 4 bases at J, with 12 bases in the middle. The CDR3 region is CASSLDPGRGETQYF. The CDR3 bases are TGTGCCAGCAGCTTAGATCCGGGACGGGGAGAGACCCAGTACTTC.

This clonotype showed up just a few times. V usage is TRBV29-1 and J usage is TRBJ2-2; D is ambiguous. CDR1 SQVTM and CDR2 ANQGSEA come from the germline V gene. The CDR3 length is 11 residues. This chain's CDR3 is CSAWVTGELFF. The CDR3, as DNA: TGCAGTGCATGGGTGACCGGGGAGCTGTTTTTT.

This clonotype was seen repeatedly, ten times or more. The chain links TRBV12-3 or TRBV12-4 to TRBJ1-2; no firm D call. This CDR3 spans 11 amino acids. Deletions cut 5 bases from V and 2 bases from J, with 3 bases between. The CDR3 nucleotides read TGTGCCAGCAGTGAGAACTATGGCTACACCTTC. Translation: CASSENYGYTF.

This clonotype was picked up many times. The V call is TRBV10-3, the J call TRBJ1-5; D gene ambiguous. V was pared by 4 bases and J by 3 bases, with 7 bases between. In germline, CDR1 is ENHRY, CDR2 SYGVKD. The CDR3 spans 13 residues. The DNA for the CDR3 is TGTGCCATCAGTGGTATACACAATCAGCCCCAGCATTTT. Its protein is CAISGIHNQPQHF.

This sequence joins TRBV5-4 and TRBJ2-7; TRBD2 matches 7 bases. After removal of 4 bases from V and 2 bases from J, the junction contained 6 bases not matched to a gene. The CDR3 contains 14 residues. CDR1 and CDR2 from the germline V gene are SGHNT and YYREEE (reference sequence). CDR3 loop: CASSGGGSTYEQYF. The CDR3 coding sequence is TGTGCCAGCAGCGGGGGGGGGTCAACCTACGAGCAGTACTTC. Supplemented by reference TRBV5-4 and TRBJ2-7, the full variable domain reads ETGVTQSPTHLIKTRGQQVTLRCSSQSGHNTVSWYQQALGQGPQFIFQYYREEENGRGNFPPRFSGLQFPNYSSELNVNALELDDSALYLCASSGGGSTYEQYFGPGTRLTVT.

The chain carries TRBV12-3 or TRBV12-4 and TRBJ1-2, with no clear D. The CDR3 consists of 14 residues. The germline V and J ends were trimmed by 1 base and 6 bases, with 12 bases remaining between them. CDR3 in amino acids: CASSLGVGYHGYTF. In DNA, the CDR3 is TGTGCCAGCAGTTTAGGGGTGGGATACCATGGCTACACCTTC.

This clonotype has more than one count but fewer than ten. The chain couples TRBV10-3 to TRBJ2-7; D is perhaps TRBD1 or TRBD2 (5 bases each). Trimming took off 0 bases at V and 1 base at J, with 10 bases between the two ends. CDR3 length: 15 amino acids. Per germline, CDR1 ENHRY and CDR2 SYGVKD. The DNA of the CDR3 is TGTGCCATCAGTGAGTCCCGGGACGTGTCCTACGAGCAGTACTTC. Translating gives CAISESRDVSYEQYF.

This clonotype was observed a handful of times. The chain recombines TRBV6-5 with TRBJ1-6; D gene uncertain. V lost 5 bases to trimming and J lost 13 bases, with 12 bases between them. Germline V gives CDR1 MNHEY, CDR2 SVGAGI. The CDR3 covers 12 residues. CDR3 protein: CASSRRTGPLHF. As DNA, the CDR3 is TGTGCCAGCAGTCGTAGAACGGGTCCCCTCCACTTT.

The CDR3 DNA follows: TGTGCCAGCAGATCCGGGACAGGGCTGATCTACGAGCAGTACTTC. Translated: CASRSGTGLIYEQYF. V is TRBV6-1 and J is TRBJ2-7, with 9 bases aligning to TRBD1. V was clipped by 6 bases and J by 3 bases; unmatched bases: 9. Germline values: CDR1 MNHNS, CDR2 SASEGT. The CDR3 has 15 residues.

The sample holds a few counts of this clonotype. The J gene is TRBJ2-7, the V gene TRBV28, with 10 bases aligning to TRBD2. The junction had 15 bases not matched to a gene; V was cut back by 6 bases and J by 4 bases. The CDR3 contains 17 residues. Germline V gene sequence: CDR1 MDHEN, CDR2 SYDVKM. The CDR3 coding sequence is TGTGCCAGCAGAAGTCGGGCTAGCGGGAGTCTTGGGTACGAGCAGTACTTC. Residues: CASRSRASGSLGYEQYF.

This clonotype was seen many times. The V call is TRBV12-3 or TRBV12-4, the J call TRBJ2-6; 10 nucleotides align to TRBD1. This CDR3 is built from 17 residues. With V trimmed by 3 bases and J by 2 bases, 4 bases remained unmatched. CDR3 sequence: CASSLRTGGTGANVLTF. The CDR3 region has the DNA TGTGCCAGCAGTTTGAGGACAGGGGGTACTGGGGCCAACGTCCTGACTTTC.

The chain carries TRBV20-1 and TRBJ2-7; D is uncertain. Germline V lookup: CDR1 DFQATT, CDR2 SNEGSKA (reference sequence). The CDR3 totals 14 residues. V was cut by 0 bases and J by 0 bases, with 9 bases left in between. This chain's CDR3 is CSARDIPLSYEQYF. The CDR3 coding sequence is TGCAGTGCTAGAGATATACCTCTCTCCTACGAGCAGTACTTC.

This clonotype was found a few times. The rearrangement uses TRBV6-2 or TRBV6-3 and TRBJ2-2, with a tentative D call TRBD2 (6 bases). V was pared by 6 bases and J by 4 bases, with 12 bases between. Germline V gives CDR1 MNHEY, CDR2 SVGEGT. The CDR3 has 14 amino acids. The CDR3 loop reads CASRVGTVTGELFF. CDR3 DNA: TGTGCCAGCAGGGTAGGGACTGTCACCGGGGAGCTGTTTTTT.

This clonotype showed up many times. This CDR3 is CASSLSGSQPQHF. Here the CDR3 DNA reads TGCGCCAGCAGCTTATCAGGGTCTCAGCCCCAGCATTTT. This rearrangement joins TRBV5-1 to TRBJ1-5; D perhaps matches TRBD1 (5 bases). CDR1 and CDR2 from the germline V gene are SGHRS and YFSETQ. The CDR3 runs to 13 residues. V lost 2 bases to trimming and J lost 6 bases, with 9 bases between them. Combining the CDR3 with reference TRBV5-1 and TRBJ1-5 gives the whole variable domain KAGVTQTPRYLIKTRGQQVTLSCSPISGHRSVSWYQQTPGQGLQFLFEYFSETQRNKGNFPGRFSGRQFSNSRSEMNVSTLELGDSALYLCASSLSGSQPQHFGDGTRLSIL.

The sample holds many counts of this clonotype. V and J are TRBV24-1 and TRBJ2-3; the D gene is possibly TRBD1 (6 bases). Trimming stripped 5 bases from V and 2 bases from J, with 13 bases between. Germline values: CDR1 KGHDR, CDR2 SFDVKD. The CDR3 covers 15 residues. Here the CDR3 reads CATSGRGQHTDTQYF. In DNA, the CDR3 is TGTGCCACCAGTGGTCGAGGACAGCACACAGATACGCAGTATTTT.

This clonotype was counted only a few times. The J gene is TRBJ2-3, the V gene TRBV10-1; D is possibly TRBD1 or TRBD2 (5 bases each). V lost 4 bases and J 2 bases, leaving 16 bases between the germline ends. Per the germline V gene, CDR1 is WNHNN and CDR2 is SYGVQD (reference sequence). This CDR3 comprises 16 residues. CDR3 bases: TGCGCCAGCAGTGCCGGACTCAACGGGGCCACAGATACGCAGTATTTT. Residues: CASSAGLNGATDTQYF.

Only a few counts were recorded for this clonotype. The genes are TRBV7-9 and TRBJ2-6, with D tentatively TRBD2 (5 bases). V dropped 7 bases and J dropped 0 bases, with 10 bases sitting between them. Germline assignment: CDR1 SEHNR and CDR2 FQNEAQ (reference sequence). CDR3 size: 15 residues. Written as DNA, the CDR3 is TGTGCCAGCAAAATAGGGAGCTCTGGGGCCAACGTCCTGACTTTC. It yields the protein CASKIGSSGANVLTF. The complete variable domain, with remaining parts taken from reference TRBV7-9 and TRBJ2-6, reads DTGVSQNPRHKITKRGQNVTFRCDPISEHNRLYWYRQTLGQGPEFLTYFQNEAQLEKSRLLSDRFSAERPKGSFSTLEIQRTEQGDSAMYLCASKIGSSGANVLTFGAGSRLTVL.

This clonotype was seen at least ten times. V and J are TRBV7-9 and TRBJ2-1, with 8 bases fitting TRBD2. Per the germline V gene, CDR1 is SEHNR and CDR2 is FQNEAQ (reference sequence). The CDR3 consists of 15 residues. The junction had 8 bases not matched to a gene; V was cut back by 5 bases and J by 5 bases. DNA for the CDR3: TGTGCCAGCAGCACCCTGAGCGGGGGAAACAATGAGCAGTTCTTC. Translated, it gives CASSTLSGGNNEQFF.

This clonotype was found many times. The chain couples TRBV5-1 to TRBJ2-7; D gene uncertain. CDR1 SGHRS and CDR2 YFSETQ come from the germline V gene. V was trimmed by 3 bases and J by 4 bases, leaving 11 bases between them. This CDR3 has 13 amino acids. Here the CDR3 DNA reads TGCGCCAGCAGCTGGGGATCGTTATACGAGCAGTACTTC. Its protein is CASSWGSLYEQYF.

The CDR3 DNA sequence: TGTGCCAGCAGCTTAGCTCGGATCTCTAGCACAGATACGCAGTATTTT. It translates to CASSLARISSTDTQYF. The rearrangement uses TRBV11-2 and TRBJ2-3, with D unclear. V dropped 1 base and J dropped 0 bases, with 11 bases sitting between them. This CDR3 contains 16 residues. Germline V gene data show CDR1 as SGHAT and CDR2 as FQNNGV.

The CDR3 bases are TGTGCCATCAGACGGACAATACCGGGACTAGCGGGAGGGTACGAGCAGTACTTC. Translating gives CAIRRTIPGLAGGYEQYF. V and J are TRBV10-3 and TRBJ2-7; 16 bases are shared with TRBD2. The CDR3 consists of 18 residues. Germline CDR1 and CDR2: ENHRY and SYGVKD. V dropped 6 bases and J dropped 4; count of bases not matched to a gene: 12.

This clonotype was seen repeatedly, ten times or more. The CDR3 is CASSLLSGSSYNEQFF. The DNA of the CDR3 is TGCGCCAGCAGCTTGCTTAGCGGGAGCTCCTACAATGAGCAGTTCTTC. The chain recombines TRBV5-1 with TRBJ2-1; 9 bases are shared with TRBD2. This CDR3 contains 16 residues. Trimming removed 1 base from V and 0 bases from J; junction bases left unmatched: 2. Germline assignment: CDR1 SGHRS and CDR2 YFSETQ. Based on the CDR3 plus reference TRBV5-1 and TRBJ2-1, the full variable domain is KAGVTQTPRYLIKTRGQQVTLSCSPISGHRSVSWYQQTPGQGLQFLFEYFSETQRNKGNFPGRFSGRQFSNSRSEMNVSTLELGDSALYLCASSLLSGSSYNEQFFGPGTRLTVL.